This T cell receptor (beta chain) originates from a study of blood T cell repertoires in COVID-19. Background on the study: The samples span acute and convalescent COVID-19 from the United States, Italy and Spain. T cells, B-cell-depleted T cells, or PBMCs supplied cDNA or gDNA.

Produced via immunoSEQ multiplex PCR; TCRdb's table is partial and in-frame only. The sample includes approximately 170,000 clones, approximately 86% seen only once; the top ten take more than 9%. V shed 1 base and J shed 1 base, with 11 bases lying between them. Germline V lookup: CDR1 SGHRS, CDR2 YFSETQ. This CDR3 has 15 residues. In its sample, this clone was seen a few times. The sequencing input was peripheral blood. This rearrangement joins TRBV5-1 to TRBJ2-5, with D possibly TRBD1 on 7 matching bases. The receptor comes from an elderly woman with active or convalescent COVID-19. CDR3 sequence reads: CASSLRQGGQETQYF. The DNA of the CDR3 is TGCGCCAGCAGCTTGAGGCAGGGGGGCCAAGAGACCCAGTACTTC.